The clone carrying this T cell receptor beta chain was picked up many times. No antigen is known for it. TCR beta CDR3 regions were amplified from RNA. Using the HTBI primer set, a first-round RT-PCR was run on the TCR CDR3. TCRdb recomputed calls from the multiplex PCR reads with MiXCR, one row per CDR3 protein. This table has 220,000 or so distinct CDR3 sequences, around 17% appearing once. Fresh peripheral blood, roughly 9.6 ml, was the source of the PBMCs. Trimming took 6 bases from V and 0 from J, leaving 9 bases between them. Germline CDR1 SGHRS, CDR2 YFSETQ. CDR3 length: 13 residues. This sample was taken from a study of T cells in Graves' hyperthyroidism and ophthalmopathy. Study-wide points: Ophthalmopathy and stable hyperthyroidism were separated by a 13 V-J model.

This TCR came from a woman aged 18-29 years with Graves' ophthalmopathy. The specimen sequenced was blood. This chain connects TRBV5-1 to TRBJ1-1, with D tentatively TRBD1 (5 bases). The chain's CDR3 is CASTLGVNTEAFF. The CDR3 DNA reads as TGCGCCAGCACCCTGGGGGTGAACACTGAAGCTTTCTTT.